This record looks at one TCR beta chain sequence and its context. This sample is drawn from a study of control samples from healthy donors and cancer patients. Measured with immunoSEQ multiplex PCR; TCRdb has only the in-frame clones, and not every one. The sample comprises approximately 110,000 clones, roughly nine tenths of which are singletons, and 7.8% rests with the top ten. The sequenced sample was blood. This sequence originates from a woman under 30 in good health.

For the CDR3, the DNA is TGCGCCAGCAGCTTCAAAGGGGACTCCTACGAGCAGTACTTC. This gives the protein CASSFKGDSYEQYF. The chain uses TRBV5-1 and TRBJ2-7, with D possibly matching TRBD1 (5 bases). Trimming left V 2 bases short and J 0 bases short, with 9 bases between. CDR1 is SGHRS, CDR2 YFSETQ, per germline. This CDR3 is 14 amino acids long.